Below, 29 T cell receptor beta chains from the same sample are listed, as sequenced in a study of T cells after yellow fever vaccination. TCRdb called the 5' RACE reads again in MiXCR, with one record for every CDR3 protein. Among 300,000 or so distinct CDR3 sequences listed, about 4% were seen once. Sequencing was performed on PBMCs, taken 5 days after the yellow fever booster vaccination. The receptors were sampled from a man aged 18-30 years who received the YFV17D yellow fever vaccine.

For the CDR3, the DNA is TGTGCCAGCAGCCTTAGGGGTTTCGATGAGCAGTTCTTC. Its protein product is CASSLRGFDEQFF. This rearrangement joins TRBV11-2 to TRBJ2-1; D may be TRBD1 (5 bases). CDR3 size: 13 residues. Trimming shortened V by 5 bases and J by 8 bases, and 13 bases separated the two germline ends. Germline V CDR1 and CDR2: SGHAT, FQNNGV.

In this sample, this clonotype turned up many times. The V and J genes are TRBV5-1 and TRBJ2-1, with D possibly matching TRBD2 (6 bases). V was shortened by 0 bases and J by 6 bases, with 16 bases between the two germline ends. Germline lookup yields CDR1 SGHRS and CDR2 YFSETQ. This CDR3 has 16 amino acids. CDR3 nucleotides: TGCGCCAGCAGCTTGGGGGACTGGGGTACCGTCAATGAGCAGTTCTTC. Its protein is CASSLGDWGTVNEQFF.

About this clonotype: A much larger clone lies one base from this, so it may be a read error. The chain employs TRBV20-1 and TRBJ1-1; D is unclear. The CDR3 length is 12 residues. Trimming removed 1 base from V and 5 bases from J, with 8 bases in between. Germline values: CDR1 DFQATT, CDR2 SNEGSKA (reference sequence). CDR3 in DNA: TGCAGTGCTAGAGTTCGGGTGACTGAAGCTTTCTTT. This translates into CSARVRVTEAFF.

This rearrangement joins TRBV12-3 or TRBV12-4 to TRBJ2-1, with D possibly called TRBD1 or TRBD2 (5 bases each). The V end was cut by 7 bases, the J end by 3 bases, with 16 bases between. The CDR3 is made up of 15 amino acids. CDR3 DNA sequence: TGTGCCAGCACCCCGACAGCTGGGGGCTACAATGAGCAGTTCTTC. Translating gives CASTPTAGGYNEQFF.

This clonotype has only a few counts. The V call is TRBV19, the J call TRBJ2-2, with 7 bases fitting TRBD2. The trim removed 9 bases at V and 8 bases at J, leaving 24 bases unmatched. Germline CDR1 and CDR2: LNHDA and SQIVND (reference sequence). The CDR3 has 18 residues. The CDR3 region is CARPDGGDITLASGELFF. The CDR3 nucleotides are TGTGCCAGACCCGATGGGGGGGATATAACGCTGGCCAGTGGGGAGCTGTTTTTT. Using reference TRBV19 and TRBJ2-2 for the parts outside the CDR3, the full variable domain is DGGITQSPKYLFRKEGQNVTLSCEQNLNHDAMYWYRQDPGQGLRLIYYSQIVNDFQKGDIAEGYSVSREKKESFPLTVTSAQKNPTAFYLCARPDGGDITLASGELFFGEGSRLTVL.

This clonotype was detected a few times. The chain employs TRBV10-3 and TRBJ1-2; a possible D gene is TRBD1 (6 bases). The V gene's germline CDR1 is ENHRY and CDR2 SYGVKD. Trimming stripped 6 bases from V and 3 bases from J, with 14 bases between. The CDR3 runs to 14 residues. The CDR3 DNA sequence: TGTGCCATCAGCGGACGCAGGGGTGACTATGGCTACACCTTC. Translation: CAISGRRGDYGYTF.

This clonotype has ten or more counts. This rearrangement joins TRBV7-6 to TRBJ2-3, with TRBD1 matching over 9 bases. V shed 1 base, J shed 5 bases, and the junction held 13 bases outside the gene matches. The germline V gene has CDR1 SGHVS and CDR2 FNYEAQ. The CDR3 consists of 18 residues. The CDR3 spells CASSLGGWGTGSGDTQYF. The CDR3 nucleotides are TGTGCCAGCAGCTTAGGAGGTTGGGGGACAGGGAGTGGAGATACGCAGTATTTT.

This clonotype has more than one count but fewer than ten. The J gene is TRBJ2-7, the V gene TRBV18; 11 bases line up with TRBD2. The CDR3 loop spans 15 amino acids. Germline CDR1 and CDR2: KGHSH and LQKENI. The ends lost 2 bases at V and 7 bases at J; junction bases unmatched: 7. CDR3 nucleotide sequence: TGTGCCAGCTCACCATCGACTAGCGGGGATGGGGAGCAGTACTTC. This encodes CASSPSTSGDGEQYF.

A few counts support this clonotype. The chain carries TRBV7-2 and TRBJ2-1, with 8 bases fitting TRBD1. CDR1 and CDR2 (germline): SGHTA, FQGNSA. This CDR3 spans 13 amino acids. With V trimmed by 6 bases and J by 7 bases, 5 bases remained unmatched. The CDR3 is CASRFTGGNEQFF. The CDR3 DNA reads TGTGCCAGCAGATTCACAGGGGGGAATGAGCAGTTCTTC.

The chain links TRBV24-1 to TRBJ2-3, with D tentatively TRBD1 (6 bases). CDR3 length equals 14 residues. With 5 bases removed from V and 4 bases from J, the gap between germline ends came to 12 bases. Per the germline V gene, CDR1 is KGHDR and CDR2 is SFDVKD. The CDR3 loop reads CATSVSGAPDTQYF. CDR3 DNA sequence: TGTGCCACCAGTGTATCAGGGGCGCCAGATACGCAGTATTTT.

This clonotype occurred many times. The chain couples TRBV10-3 to TRBJ2-3; a possible D gene is TRBD2 (6 bases). CDR1 is ENHRY, CDR2 SYGVKD, per germline. V was clipped by 10 bases and J by 6 bases, with 17 bases between them. This CDR3 is built from 13 residues. The CDR3 DNA reads as TGTGCCACCGGGACTCCCACCCAGGATACGCAGTATTTT. Its protein product is CATGTPTQDTQYF.

This clonotype has just a few counts. V is TRBV20-1 and J is TRBJ2-5; 7 bases are a match to TRBD2. Germline V gives CDR1 DFQATT, CDR2 SNEGSKA (reference sequence). The V gene end was trimmed by 5 bases and the J gene end by 5 bases; junction bases not matched to a gene: 8. The CDR3 contains 13 residues. CDR3 sequence: CSAWEGSGETQYF. The CDR3 coding sequence is TGCAGTGCTTGGGAGGGGTCGGGGGAGACCCAGTACTTC.

There are many counts of this clonotype. This chain's CDR3 is CASSFRSYEQYF. CDR3 nucleotides: TGTGCCAGCAGTTTTCGCTCCTACGAGCAGTACTTC. This sequence joins TRBV6-2 or TRBV6-3 and TRBJ2-7; D is unclear. The germline V gene encodes CDR1 MNHEY and CDR2 SVGEGT. The CDR3 consists of 12 residues. V lost 4 bases and J lost 0, with 4 bases in between.

This clonotype has a handful of counts. The V and J genes are TRBV7-9 and TRBJ1-1; D call uncertain. This CDR3 has 14 amino acids. In germline, CDR1 is SEHNR, CDR2 FQNEAQ (reference sequence). Trimming cost V 5 bases and J 2 bases, with 12 bases left between them. This CDR3 is CASSQEYGNTEAFF. CDR3 coding DNA: TGTGCCAGCAGCCAAGAGTACGGTAACACTGAAGCTTTCTTT.

This clonotype showed up just a few times. The chain carries TRBV7-2 and TRBJ2-5, with 9 positions matching TRBD2. This CDR3 is 15 amino acids long. V shed 6 bases, J shed 4 bases, and the junction held 9 bases outside the gene matches. The germline gives CDR1 SGHTA, CDR2 FQGNSA. CDR3 loop: CASSSRGGRRETQYF. The CDR3 DNA is TGTGCCAGCAGTTCGCGGGGGGGCCGAAGAGAGACCCAGTACTTC. Supplemented by reference TRBV7-2 and TRBJ2-5, the full variable domain reads GAGVSQSPSNKVTEKGKDVELRCDPISGHTALYWYRQSLGQGLEFLIYFQGNSAPDKSGLPSDRFSAERTGGSVSTLTIQRTQQEDSAVYLCASSSRGGRRETQYFGPGTRLLVL.

This clonotype was seen a few times. In DNA form, the CDR3 reads TGTGCCAGCAGCTCCGAGGCAACCGAAACCCCTTACCCCAGCCCATACAATGAGCAGTTCTTC. It encodes CASSSEATETPYPSPYNEQFF. This chain connects TRBV5-5 to TRBJ2-1, with no clear D. CDR1 is SGHKS, CDR2 YYEKEE, per germline (reference sequence). The CDR3 length is 21 residues. The V and J ends lost 3 bases and 4 bases respectively, with 32 bases between them.

This clonotype was observed at least ten times. The CDR3: CSVQDSMNTEAFF. In nucleotides, the CDR3 is TGCAGCGTTCAGGACTCCATGAACACTGAAGCTTTCTTT. The genes are TRBV29-1 and TRBJ1-1; no clear D gene. Trimming stripped 5 bases from V and 0 bases from J, with 10 bases between. The CDR3 contains 13 residues. Germline CDR1 SQVTM, CDR2 ANQGSEA.

The chain uses TRBV5-1 and TRBJ1-1, with 7 bases aligning to TRBD1. Germline lookup yields CDR1 SGHRS and CDR2 YFSETQ. This CDR3 is 16 amino acids long. V trimming: 2 bases; J trimming: 0 bases; junction bases outside the gene matches: 7. The CDR3 protein is CASSLWTGVMNTEAFF. Here the CDR3 DNA reads TGCGCCAGCAGCTTATGGACAGGTGTAATGAACACTGAAGCTTTCTTT.

This clonotype has more than one count but fewer than ten. This chain joins TRBV20-1 and TRBJ1-2; D is uncertain. With 1 base removed from V and 0 bases from J, the gap between germline ends came to 18 bases. Looked up from germline, CDR1 is DFQATT and CDR2 is SNEGSKA (reference sequence). The CDR3 spans 17 residues. The CDR3 sequence: CSARGHHPGLANYGYTF. DNA for the CDR3: TGCAGTGCTAGAGGTCACCATCCGGGCCTCGCTAACTATGGCTACACCTTC.

The chain uses TRBV30 and TRBJ2-3; the D gene is possibly TRBD1 (6 bases). There are 13 residues in the CDR3. Germline V lookup: CDR1 GTSNPN, CDR2 SVGIG (reference sequence). Trimming took 3 bases from V and 3 from J, leaving 10 bases between them. The CDR3 bases are TGTGCCTGGAGCGTGGACAGAACAGATACGCAGTATTTT. This translates into CAWSVDRTDTQYF. The full variable domain, rest sourced from reference TRBV30 and TRBJ2-3, is SQTIHQWPATLVQPVGSPLSLECTVEGTSNPNLYWYRQAAGRGLQLLFYSVGIGQISSEVPQNLSASRPQDRQFILSSKKLLLSDSGFYLCAWSVDRTDTQYFGPGTRLTVL.

In this sample, this clonotype turned up many times. The rearrangement uses TRBV4-1 and TRBJ2-3; D perhaps matches TRBD2 (5 bases). The CDR3 extends over 14 amino acids. With 4 bases removed from V and 1 base from J, the gap between germline ends came to 9 bases. CDR1 MGHRA and CDR2 YSYEKL come from the germline V gene. The CDR3 DNA follows: TGCGCCAGCAGCCCCGGACTGGGCACAGATACGCAGTATTTT. It yields the protein CASSPGLGTDTQYF.

This clonotype has only a few counts. V usage is TRBV9 and J usage is TRBJ2-5; D uncertain. Germline V gene sequence: CDR1 SGDLS, CDR2 YYNGEE. The CDR3 is made up of 14 amino acids. Trimming removed 0 bases at V and 3 bases at J, with 9 bases between. CDR3 loop: CASSVGPGKETQYF. CDR3 coding DNA: TGTGCCAGCAGCGTAGGTCCAGGAAAAGAGACCCAGTACTTC.

This chain links TRBV1 with TRBJ2-5; TRBD1, the table's D call, lacks a check against the DNA. TRBV1 is a recognized pseudogene. This CDR3 region has 15 residues. CDR3 sequence: CTSSQACLGEETQYF. The CDR3 DNA is TGCACCAGCAGCCAAGCATGCCTAGGGGAAGAGACCCAGTACTTC.

The V gene is TRBV10-3, the J gene TRBJ1-5; no clear D gene. V was shortened by 5 bases and J by 1 base, with 18 bases between the two germline ends. The CDR3 is 17 residues long. Germline assignment: CDR1 ENHRY and CDR2 SYGVKD. The CDR3 loop is CAISSTGPGGSNQPQHF. In DNA, the CDR3 is TGTGCCATCAGTAGTACGGGCCCCGGAGGCAGCAATCAGCCCCAGCATTTT.

This clonotype was observed many times. CDR3 region: CASSSPPPGPAGELFF. The CDR3 DNA follows: TGTGCCAGCAGTTCCCCCCCCCCAGGTCCGGCCGGGGAGCTGTTTTTT. This sequence joins TRBV6-2 or TRBV6-3 and TRBJ2-2; D is ambiguous. Germline lookup yields CDR1 MNHEY and CDR2 SVGEGT. V was pared by 4 bases and J by 6 bases, with 18 bases between. This CDR3 spans 16 amino acids.

This clonotype was picked up a small number of times. The chain joins TRBV4-1 to TRBJ2-2; perhaps TRBD2 as D (7 bases). The CDR3 is made up of 17 amino acids. Between the trimmed V and J ends, which lost 0 bases and 6 bases, there was a span of 17 bases. CDR1 and CDR2 from the germline V gene are MGHRA and YSYEKL. The CDR3 nucleotides read TGCGCCAGCAGCCAAGAGGCCGCACGGGGGGCCCCCGGGGAGCTGTTTTTT. Translated, it gives CASSQEAARGAPGELFF.

There are a few counts of this clonotype. This chain joins TRBV9 and TRBJ1-2; 9 bases are a match to TRBD1. The CDR3 runs to 15 residues. Per the germline V gene, CDR1 is SGDLS and CDR2 is YYNGEE. V shed 0 bases and J 4 bases; nucleotides not matched to a gene: 4. The DNA of the CDR3 is TGTGCCAGCAGCGTAGCGGACAGGGGCTTCTATGGCTACACCTTC. Its protein is CASSVADRGFYGYTF.

This clonotype was seen more than once but under ten times. This chain joins TRBV4-1 and TRBJ2-1; 12 bases line up with TRBD1. The V gene end was trimmed by 8 bases and the J gene end by 7 bases; junction bases not matched to a gene: 6. CDR1 is MGHRA, CDR2 YSYEKL, per germline. CDR3 size: 14 residues. CDR3: CASGDRGLWNEQFF. For the CDR3, the DNA is TGCGCCAGCGGGGACAGGGGGCTGTGGAATGAGCAGTTCTTC.

This chain's CDR3 is CASSLRRRESPLHF. CDR3 in DNA: TGTGCCAGCAGCTTGAGACGTAGGGAATCACCCCTCCACTTT. The chain has TRBV7-2 and TRBJ1-6, with D hard to call. V was shortened by 3 bases and J by 10 bases, with 13 bases between the two germline ends. This CDR3 has 14 residues. Germline CDR1 is SGHTA and CDR2 is FQGNSA.